The T cell receptor (beta chain) under discussion was sequenced for a study of graft-versus-host responses after intestinal transplantation. Across the study: Transplants were multivisceral, liver-intestinal, or isolated intestinal. Anti-thymocyte globulin induction, then tacrolimus and steroids for about 3 years, went to all recipients. The study's findings and limits: Some GvH clones were seen earlier in gut or blood, suggesting intestinal origin.

Sequencing was performed with immunoSEQ multiplex PCR; in TCRdb, only in-frame clones are kept and a portion is missing. Of under 140,000 clones listed, just over 90% are singletons. About this clone: The antigen is undetermined.

There are 16 residues in the CDR3. Germline values: CDR1 MGHRA, CDR2 YSYEKL. Trimming removed 0 bases from V and 2 bases from J, with 14 bases in between. This TCR came from a human donor who received an intestinal transplant. The J gene is TRBJ2-7, the V gene TRBV4-1; D is unclear. The sample was unstimulated CD8+ T cells sorted from spleen or lymph node cells, taken before intestinal transplant. The CDR3 region is CASSQEGSPKTYEQYF. The CDR3 coding sequence is TGCGCCAGCAGCCAAGAGGGCTCGCCGAAAACCTACGAGCAGTACTTC.